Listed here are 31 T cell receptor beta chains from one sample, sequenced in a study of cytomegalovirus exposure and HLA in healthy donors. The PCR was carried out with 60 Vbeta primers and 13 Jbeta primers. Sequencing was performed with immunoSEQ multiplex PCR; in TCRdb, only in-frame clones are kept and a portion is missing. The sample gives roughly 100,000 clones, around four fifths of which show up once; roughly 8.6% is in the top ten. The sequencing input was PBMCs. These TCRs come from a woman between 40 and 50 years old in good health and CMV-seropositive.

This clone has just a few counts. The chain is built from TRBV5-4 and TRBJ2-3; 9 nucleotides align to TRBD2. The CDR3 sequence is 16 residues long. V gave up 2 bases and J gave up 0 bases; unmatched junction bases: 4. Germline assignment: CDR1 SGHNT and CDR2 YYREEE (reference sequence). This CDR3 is CASSFRLAVSTDTQYF. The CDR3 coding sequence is TGTGCCAGCAGCTTTAGACTAGCGGTTAGCACAGATACGCAGTATTTT.

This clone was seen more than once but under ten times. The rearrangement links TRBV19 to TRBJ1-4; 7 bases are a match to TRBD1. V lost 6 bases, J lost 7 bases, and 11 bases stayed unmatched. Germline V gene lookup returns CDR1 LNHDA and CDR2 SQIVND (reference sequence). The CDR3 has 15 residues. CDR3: CASSRPTGNGEKLFF. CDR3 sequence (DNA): TGTGCCAGTAGCCGGCCGACAGGGAACGGTGAAAAACTGTTTTTT.

The DNA for the CDR3 is TGTGCCAGCAGCTTCGACAGGGGGCTTTTTGGGGACACTGAAGCTTTCTTT. Translated: CASSFDRGLFGDTEAFF. V gene TRBV11-2 combines with J gene TRBJ1-1; TRBD1 aligns across 10 bases. The V and J ends lost 3 bases and 3 bases, in that order; junction bases with no gene match: 10. The CDR3 loop spans 17 amino acids. CDR1 is SGHAT, CDR2 FQNNGV, per germline.

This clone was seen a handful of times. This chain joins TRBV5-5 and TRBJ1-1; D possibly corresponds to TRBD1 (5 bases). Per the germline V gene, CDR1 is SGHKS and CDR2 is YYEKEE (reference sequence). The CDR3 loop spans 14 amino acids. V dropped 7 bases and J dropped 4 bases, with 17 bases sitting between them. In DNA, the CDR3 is TGTGCCAGCCTTCCTTTAGGGCAGGGCACTGAAGCTTTCTTT. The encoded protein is CASLPLGQGTEAFF.

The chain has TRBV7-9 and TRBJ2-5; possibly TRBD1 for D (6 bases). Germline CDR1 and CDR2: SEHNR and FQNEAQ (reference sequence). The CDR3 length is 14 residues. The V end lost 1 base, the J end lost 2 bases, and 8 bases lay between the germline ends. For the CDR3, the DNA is TGTGCCAGCAGCTTAGGGCAGGGGCAAGAGACCCAGTACTTC. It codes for CASSLGQGQETQYF. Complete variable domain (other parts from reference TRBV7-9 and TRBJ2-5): DTGVSQNPRHKITKRGQNVTFRCDPISEHNRLYWYRQTLGQGPEFLTYFQNEAQLEKSRLLSDRFSAERPKGSFSTLEIQRTEQGDSAMYLCASSLGQGQETQYFGPGTRLLVL.

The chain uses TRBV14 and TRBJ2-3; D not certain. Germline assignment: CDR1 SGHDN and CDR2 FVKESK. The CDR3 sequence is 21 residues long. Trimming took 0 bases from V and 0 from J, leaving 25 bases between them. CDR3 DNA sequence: TGTGCCAGCAGCCAAGAATGGAGTGGGTTCACCCAACTCGCGAGCACAGATACGCAGTATTTT. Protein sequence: CASSQEWSGFTQLASTDTQYF.

CDR3: CASSFRTALTYEQYF. Here the CDR3 DNA reads TGTGCCAGCAGCTTTAGGACAGCTTTAACCTACGAGCAGTACTTC. The J gene is TRBJ2-7, the V gene TRBV5-8, with D possibly TRBD1 on 6 matching bases. The CDR3 is 15 amino acids. The ends were cut back, 2 bases at V and 2 bases at J, with 14 bases in the middle. The germline V gene encodes CDR1 SGHTS and CDR2 YDEGEE.

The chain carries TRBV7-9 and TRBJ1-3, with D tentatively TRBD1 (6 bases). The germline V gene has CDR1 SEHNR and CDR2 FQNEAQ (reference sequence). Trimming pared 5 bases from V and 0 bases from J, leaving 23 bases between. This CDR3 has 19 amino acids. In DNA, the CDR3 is TGTGCCAGCAGCCAACCCCGGGGGGCAGGACGGTCCTCTGGAAACACCATATATTTT. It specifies CASSQPRGAGRSSGNTIYF.

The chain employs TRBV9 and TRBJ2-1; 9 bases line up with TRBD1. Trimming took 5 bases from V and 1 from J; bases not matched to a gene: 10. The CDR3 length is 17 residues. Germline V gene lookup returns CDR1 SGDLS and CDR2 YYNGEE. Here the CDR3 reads CASRKTGTGISYNEQFF. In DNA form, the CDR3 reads TGTGCCAGCAGGAAAACCGGGACAGGGATTTCCTACAATGAGCAGTTCTTC.

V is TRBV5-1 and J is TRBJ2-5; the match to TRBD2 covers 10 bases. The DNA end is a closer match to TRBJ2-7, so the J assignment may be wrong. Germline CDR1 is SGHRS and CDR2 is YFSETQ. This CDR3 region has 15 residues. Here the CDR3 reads CASSLIAGGSYEQYF. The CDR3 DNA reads TGCGCCAGCAGCTTGATAGCGGGGGGCTCCTACGAGCAGTACTTC.

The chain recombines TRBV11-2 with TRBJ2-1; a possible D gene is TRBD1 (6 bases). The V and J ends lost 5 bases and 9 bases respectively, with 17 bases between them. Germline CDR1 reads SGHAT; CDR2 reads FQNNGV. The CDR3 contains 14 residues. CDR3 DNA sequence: TGTGCCAGCAGCCCAGGACGTTTGGGGGCTGAGCAGTTCTTC. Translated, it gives CASSPGRLGAEQFF.

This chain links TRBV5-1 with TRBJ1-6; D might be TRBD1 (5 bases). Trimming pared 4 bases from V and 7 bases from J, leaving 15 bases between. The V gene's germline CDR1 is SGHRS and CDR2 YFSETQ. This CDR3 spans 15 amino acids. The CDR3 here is CASSPQVTPNSPLHF. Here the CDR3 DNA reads TGCGCCAGCAGCCCACAGGTGACTCCCAATTCACCCCTCCACTTT. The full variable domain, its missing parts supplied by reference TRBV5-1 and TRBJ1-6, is KAGVTQTPRYLIKTRGQQVTLSCSPISGHRSVSWYQQTPGQGLQFLFEYFSETQRNKGNFPGRFSGRQFSNSRSEMNVSTLELGDSALYLCASSPQVTPNSPLHFGNGTRLTVT.

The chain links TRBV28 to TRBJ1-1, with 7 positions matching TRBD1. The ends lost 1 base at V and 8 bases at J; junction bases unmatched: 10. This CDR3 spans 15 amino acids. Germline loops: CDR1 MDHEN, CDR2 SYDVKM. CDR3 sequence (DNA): TGTGCCAGCAGTTTATTGGCAAGGACAGGACCGGAAGCTTTCTTT. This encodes CASSLLARTGPEAFF.

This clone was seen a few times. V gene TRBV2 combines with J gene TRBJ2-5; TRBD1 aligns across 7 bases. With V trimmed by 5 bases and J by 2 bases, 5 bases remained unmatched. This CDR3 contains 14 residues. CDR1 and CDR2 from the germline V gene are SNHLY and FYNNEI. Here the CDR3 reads CASSWGQIQETQYF. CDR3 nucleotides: TGTGCCAGCAGTTGGGGACAGATTCAAGAGACCCAGTACTTC.

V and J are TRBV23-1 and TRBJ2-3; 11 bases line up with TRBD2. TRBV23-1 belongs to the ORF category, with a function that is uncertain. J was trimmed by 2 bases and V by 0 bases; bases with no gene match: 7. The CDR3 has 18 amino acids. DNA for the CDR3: TGCGCCAGCAGTCAATCGAGAGCTAGCGGGAGGTACACAGATACGCAGTATTTT. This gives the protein CASSQSRASGRYTDTQYF.

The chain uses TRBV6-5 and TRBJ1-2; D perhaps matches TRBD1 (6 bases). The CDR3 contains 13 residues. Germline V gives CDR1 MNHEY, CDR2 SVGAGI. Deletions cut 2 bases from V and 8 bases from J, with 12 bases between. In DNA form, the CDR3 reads TGTGCCAGCAGTTACCAGGACAGCGAAGGCTACACCTTC. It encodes CASSYQDSEGYTF.

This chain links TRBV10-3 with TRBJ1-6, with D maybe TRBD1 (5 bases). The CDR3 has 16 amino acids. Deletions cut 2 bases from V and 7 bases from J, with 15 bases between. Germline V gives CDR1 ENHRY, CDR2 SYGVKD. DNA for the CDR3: TGTGCCATCAGTGAGCCGGCGGGACGACTAAATTCACCCCTCCACTTT. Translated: CAISEPAGRLNSPLHF.

As DNA, the CDR3 is TGTGCCAGCAGCCCCGGGACAGGGAGGGAGACCCAGTACTTC. Translated, it gives CASSPGTGRETQYF. The chain recombines TRBV5-6 with TRBJ2-5, with TRBD1 matching 9 bases. V was pared by 4 bases and J by 5 bases, with 6 bases of the junction left unmatched. Germline values: CDR1 SGHDT, CDR2 YYEEEE. This CDR3 is 14 amino acids long.

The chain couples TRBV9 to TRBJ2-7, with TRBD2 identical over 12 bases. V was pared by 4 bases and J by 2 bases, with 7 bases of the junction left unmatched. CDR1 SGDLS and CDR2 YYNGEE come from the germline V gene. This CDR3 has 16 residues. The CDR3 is CASSPGLAGTTYEQYF. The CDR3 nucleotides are TGTGCCAGCAGCCCGGGACTAGCGGGTACGACCTACGAGCAGTACTTC.

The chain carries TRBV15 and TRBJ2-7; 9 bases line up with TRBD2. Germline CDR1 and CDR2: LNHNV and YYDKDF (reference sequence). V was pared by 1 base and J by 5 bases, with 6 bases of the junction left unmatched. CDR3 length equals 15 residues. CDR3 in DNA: TGTGCCACCAGCAGAGTTGCGGGAGGGATCCACGAGCAGTACTTC. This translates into CATSRVAGGIHEQYF.

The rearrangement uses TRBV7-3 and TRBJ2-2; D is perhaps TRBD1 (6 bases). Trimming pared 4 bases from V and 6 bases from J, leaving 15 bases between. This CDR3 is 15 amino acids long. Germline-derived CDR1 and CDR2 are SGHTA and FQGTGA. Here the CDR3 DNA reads TGTGCCAGCAGCTCCCAGGCCAGGGGCGCCGGGGAGCTGTTTTTT. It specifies CASSSQARGAGELFF.

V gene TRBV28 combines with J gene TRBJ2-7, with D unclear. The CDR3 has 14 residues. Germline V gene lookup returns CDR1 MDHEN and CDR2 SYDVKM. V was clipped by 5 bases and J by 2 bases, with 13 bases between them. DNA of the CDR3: TGTGCCAGCAGTACACAGTGGCTTGCCTACGAGCAGTACTTC. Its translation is CASSTQWLAYEQYF. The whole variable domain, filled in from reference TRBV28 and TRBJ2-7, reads DVKVTQSSRYLVKRTGEKVFLECVQDMDHENMFWYRQDPGLGLRLIYFSYDVKMKEKGDIPEGYSVSREKKERFSLILESASTNQTSMYLCASSTQWLAYEQYFGPGTRLTVT.

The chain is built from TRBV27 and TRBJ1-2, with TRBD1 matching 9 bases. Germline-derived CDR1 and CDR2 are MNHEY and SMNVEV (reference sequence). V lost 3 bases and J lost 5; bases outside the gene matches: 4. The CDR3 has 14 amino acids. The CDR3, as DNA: TGTGCCAGCAGTTTGTTGGACAGGGGTTATGGCTACACCTTC. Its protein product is CASSLLDRGYGYTF.

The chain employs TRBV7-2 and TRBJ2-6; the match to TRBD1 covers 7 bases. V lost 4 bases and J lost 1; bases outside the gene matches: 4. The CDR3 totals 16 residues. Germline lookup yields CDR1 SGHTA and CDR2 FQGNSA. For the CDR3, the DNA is TGTGCCAGCAGCTCACAGGGGTCGTCTGGGGCCAACGTCCTGACTTTC. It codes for CASSSQGSSGANVLTF.

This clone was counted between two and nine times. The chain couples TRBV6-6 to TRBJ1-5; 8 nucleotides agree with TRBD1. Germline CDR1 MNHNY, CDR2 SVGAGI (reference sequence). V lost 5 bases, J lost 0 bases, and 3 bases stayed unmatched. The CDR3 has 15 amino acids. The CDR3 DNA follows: TGTGCCAGCAGTATGGACAGGGCTAGCAATCAGCCCCAGCATTTT. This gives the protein CASSMDRASNQPQHF.

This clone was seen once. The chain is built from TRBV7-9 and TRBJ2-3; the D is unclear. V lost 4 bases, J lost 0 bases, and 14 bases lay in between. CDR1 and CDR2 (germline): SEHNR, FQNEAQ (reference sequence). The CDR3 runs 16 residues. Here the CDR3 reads CASSSPLPRSTDTQYF. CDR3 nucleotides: TGTGCCAGCAGCTCGCCCCTACCCCGAAGCACAGATACGCAGTATTTT.

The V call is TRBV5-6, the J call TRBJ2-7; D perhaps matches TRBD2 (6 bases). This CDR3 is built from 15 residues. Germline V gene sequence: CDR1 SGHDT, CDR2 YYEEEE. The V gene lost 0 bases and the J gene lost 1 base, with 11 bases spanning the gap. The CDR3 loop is CASSLEGLASYEQYF. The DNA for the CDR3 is TGTGCCAGCAGCTTGGAGGGACTGGCGTCCTACGAGCAGTACTTC.

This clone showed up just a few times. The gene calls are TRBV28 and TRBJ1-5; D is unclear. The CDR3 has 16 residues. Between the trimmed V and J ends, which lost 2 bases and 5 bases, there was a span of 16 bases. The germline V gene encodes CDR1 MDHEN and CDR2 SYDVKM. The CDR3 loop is CASSLMSLALDQPQHF. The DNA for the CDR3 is TGTGCCAGCAGTTTAATGAGCTTAGCGTTGGATCAGCCCCAGCATTTT.

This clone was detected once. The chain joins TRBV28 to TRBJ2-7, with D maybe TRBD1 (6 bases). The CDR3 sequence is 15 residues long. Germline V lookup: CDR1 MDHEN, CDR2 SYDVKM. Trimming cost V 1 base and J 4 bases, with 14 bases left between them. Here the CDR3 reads CASSLLGARRYEQYF. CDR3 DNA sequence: TGTGCCAGCAGTTTATTGGGGGCGCGGCGGTACGAGCAGTACTTC.

CDR3 region: CASKTDTGASGGDNEQFF. CDR3 DNA sequence: TGCGCCAGCAAAACCGACACGGGTGCTAGCGGGGGAGATAATGAGCAGTTCTTC. The gene calls are TRBV4-3 and TRBJ2-1; 10 nucleotides agree with TRBD2. The CDR3 length is 18 residues. J lost 7 bases, V lost 7 bases, and 19 bases had no gene match. CDR1 and CDR2 (germline): LGHNA, YSLEER.

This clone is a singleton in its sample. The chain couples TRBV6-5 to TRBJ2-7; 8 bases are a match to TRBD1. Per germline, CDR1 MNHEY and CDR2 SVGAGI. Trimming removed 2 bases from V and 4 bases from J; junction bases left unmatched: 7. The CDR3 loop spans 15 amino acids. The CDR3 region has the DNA TGTGCCAGCAGTTACGGGCAGGGGGCGAGGTACGAGCAGTACTTC. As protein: CASSYGQGARYEQYF.